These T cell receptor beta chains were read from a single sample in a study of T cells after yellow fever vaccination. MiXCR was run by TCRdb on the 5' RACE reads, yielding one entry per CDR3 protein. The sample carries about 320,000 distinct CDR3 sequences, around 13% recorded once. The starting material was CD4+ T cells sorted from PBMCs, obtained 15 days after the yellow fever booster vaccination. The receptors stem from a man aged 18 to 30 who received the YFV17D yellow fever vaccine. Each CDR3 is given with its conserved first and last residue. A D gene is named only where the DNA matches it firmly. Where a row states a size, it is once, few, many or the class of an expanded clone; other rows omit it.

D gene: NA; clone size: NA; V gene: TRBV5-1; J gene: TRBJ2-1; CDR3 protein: CASSFSVGDEQFF; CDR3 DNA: TGCGCCAGCAGCTTCTCGGTAGGCGATGAGCAGTTCTTC
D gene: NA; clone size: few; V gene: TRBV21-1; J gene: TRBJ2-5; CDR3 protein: CASSKAFRGRETQYF; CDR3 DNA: TGTGCCAGCAGCAAAGCGTTCAGGGGGCGAGAGACCCAGTACTTC
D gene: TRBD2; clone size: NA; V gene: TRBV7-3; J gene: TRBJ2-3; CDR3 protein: CASSRSGAIGDTQYF; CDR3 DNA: TGTGCCAGCAGCCGGAGCGGGGCGATCGGGGATACGCAGTATTTT
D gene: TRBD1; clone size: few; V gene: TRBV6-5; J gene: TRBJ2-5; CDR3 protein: CASRTDRVSETQYF; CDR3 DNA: TGTGCCAGCAGGACGGACAGGGTCTCAGAGACCCAGTACTTC
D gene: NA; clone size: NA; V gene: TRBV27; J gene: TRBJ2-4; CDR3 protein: CASSAGALAKNIQYF; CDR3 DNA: TGTGCCAGCAGCGCAGGGGCCCTAGCCAAAAACATTCAGTACTTC
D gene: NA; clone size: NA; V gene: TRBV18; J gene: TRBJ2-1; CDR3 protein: CASSPRGRRTTMSEQFF; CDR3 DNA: TGTGCCAGCTCACCACGAGGGAGGCGGACAACAATGAGTGAGCAGTTCTTC
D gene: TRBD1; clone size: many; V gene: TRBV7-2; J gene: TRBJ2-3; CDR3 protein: CASSLGDSVITDTQYF; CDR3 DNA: TGTGCCAGCAGCCTCGGGGACAGCGTGATTACAGATACGCAGTATTTT
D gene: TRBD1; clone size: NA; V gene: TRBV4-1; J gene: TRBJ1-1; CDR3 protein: CASSHEREGAWSTEAFF; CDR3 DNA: TGCGCCAGCAGCCATGAAAGGGAGGGGGCTTGGAGCACTGAAGCTTTCTTT
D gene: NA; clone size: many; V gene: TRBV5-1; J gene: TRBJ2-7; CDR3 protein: CASSLVGGGISSYEQYF; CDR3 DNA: TGCGCCAGCAGCTTGGTGGGGGGCGGTATCTCCTCCTACGAGCAGTACTTC
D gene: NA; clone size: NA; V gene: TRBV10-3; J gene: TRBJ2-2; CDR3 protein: CATGGGPITGELFF; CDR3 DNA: TGTGCCACCGGAGGGGGGCCCATCACCGGGGAGCTGTTTTTT
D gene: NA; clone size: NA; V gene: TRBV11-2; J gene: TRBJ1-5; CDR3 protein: CASSSTLNQPQHF; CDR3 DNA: TGTGCCAGCAGCTCGACCCTAAATCAGCCCCAGCATTTT
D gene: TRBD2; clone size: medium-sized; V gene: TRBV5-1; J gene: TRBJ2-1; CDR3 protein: CASSPLPGGQNEQFF; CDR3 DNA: TGCGCCAGCAGCCCGCTCCCGGGGGGGCAGAATGAGCAGTTCTTC
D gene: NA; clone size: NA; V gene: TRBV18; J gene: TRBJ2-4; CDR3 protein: CASSPPSENIQYF; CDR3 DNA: TGTGCCAGCTCACCCCCTTCCGAAAACATTCAGTACTTC
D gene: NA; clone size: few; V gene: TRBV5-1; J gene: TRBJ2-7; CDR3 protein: CASRGGPEQEQYF; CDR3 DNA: TGCGCCAGCAGGGGCGGGCCAGAGCAAGAGCAGTACTTC
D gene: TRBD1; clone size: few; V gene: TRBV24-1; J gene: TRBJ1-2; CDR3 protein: CATSDPGQGALGYTF; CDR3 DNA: TGTGCCACCAGTGATCCGGGACAGGGGGCGTTGGGCTACACCTTC
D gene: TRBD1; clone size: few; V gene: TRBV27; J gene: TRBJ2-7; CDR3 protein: CASSSPGDRHEQYF; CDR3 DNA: TGTGCCAGCAGTTCCCCAGGGGACAGGCACGAGCAGTACTTC